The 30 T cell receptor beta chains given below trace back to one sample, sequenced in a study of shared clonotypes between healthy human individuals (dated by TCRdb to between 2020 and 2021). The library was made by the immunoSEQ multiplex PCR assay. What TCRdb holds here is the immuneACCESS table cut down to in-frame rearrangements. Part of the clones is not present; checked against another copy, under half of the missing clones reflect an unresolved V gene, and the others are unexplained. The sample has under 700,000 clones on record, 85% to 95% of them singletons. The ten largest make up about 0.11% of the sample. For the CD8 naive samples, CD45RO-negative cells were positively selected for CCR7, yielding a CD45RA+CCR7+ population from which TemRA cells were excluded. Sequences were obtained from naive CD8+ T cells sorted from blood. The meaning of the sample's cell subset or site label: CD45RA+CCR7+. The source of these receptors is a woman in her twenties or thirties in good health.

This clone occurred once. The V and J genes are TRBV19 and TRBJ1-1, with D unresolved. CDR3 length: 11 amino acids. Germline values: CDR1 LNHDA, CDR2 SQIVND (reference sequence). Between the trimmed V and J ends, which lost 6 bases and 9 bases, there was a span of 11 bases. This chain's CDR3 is CASRDLHQAFF. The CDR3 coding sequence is TGTGCCAGTAGGGACTTGCACCAAGCTTTCTTT.

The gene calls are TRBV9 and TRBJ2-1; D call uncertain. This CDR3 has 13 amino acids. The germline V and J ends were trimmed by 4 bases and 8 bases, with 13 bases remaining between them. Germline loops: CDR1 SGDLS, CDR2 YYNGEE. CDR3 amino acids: CASSQPPSDEQFF. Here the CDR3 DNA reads TGTGCCAGCAGCCAACCCCCGTCGGATGAGCAGTTCTTC.

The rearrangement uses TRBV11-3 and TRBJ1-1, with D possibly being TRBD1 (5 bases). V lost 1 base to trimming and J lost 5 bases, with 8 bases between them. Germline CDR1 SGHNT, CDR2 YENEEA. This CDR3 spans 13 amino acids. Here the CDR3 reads CASSLVEGTEAFF. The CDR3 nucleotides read TGTGCCAGCAGCTTAGTTGAGGGGACTGAAGCTTTCTTT.

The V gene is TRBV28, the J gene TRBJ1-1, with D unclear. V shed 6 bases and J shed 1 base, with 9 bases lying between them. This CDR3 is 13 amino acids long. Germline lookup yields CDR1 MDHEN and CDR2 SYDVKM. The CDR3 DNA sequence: TGTGCCAGCAGACCTAGAGGGAACACTGAAGCTTTCTTT. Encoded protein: CASRPRGNTEAFF.

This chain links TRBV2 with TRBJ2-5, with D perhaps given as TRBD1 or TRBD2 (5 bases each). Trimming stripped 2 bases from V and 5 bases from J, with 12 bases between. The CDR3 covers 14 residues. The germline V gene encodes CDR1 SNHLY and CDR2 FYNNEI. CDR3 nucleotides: TGTGCCAGCAGTGAATTCGGGGCGAGGGAGACCCAGTACTTC. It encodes CASSEFGARETQYF.

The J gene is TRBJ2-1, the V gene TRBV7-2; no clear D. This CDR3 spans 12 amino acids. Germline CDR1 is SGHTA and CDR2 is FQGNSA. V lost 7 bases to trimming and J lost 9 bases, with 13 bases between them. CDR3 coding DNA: TGTGCCAGCAACGCAAATCCCGGTGAGCAGTTCTTC. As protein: CASNANPGEQFF.

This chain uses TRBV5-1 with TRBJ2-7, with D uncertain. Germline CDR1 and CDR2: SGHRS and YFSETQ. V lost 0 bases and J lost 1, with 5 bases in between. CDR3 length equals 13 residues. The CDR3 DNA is TGCGCCAGCAGCTTGGCCACATCCTACGAGCAGTACTTC. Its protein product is CASSLATSYEQYF.

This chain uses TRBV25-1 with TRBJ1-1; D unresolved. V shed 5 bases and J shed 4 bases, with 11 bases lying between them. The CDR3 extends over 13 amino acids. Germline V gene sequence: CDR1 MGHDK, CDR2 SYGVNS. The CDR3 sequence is CASSHVMGTEAFF. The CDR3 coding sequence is TGTGCCAGCAGTCACGTCATGGGCACTGAAGCTTTCTTT.

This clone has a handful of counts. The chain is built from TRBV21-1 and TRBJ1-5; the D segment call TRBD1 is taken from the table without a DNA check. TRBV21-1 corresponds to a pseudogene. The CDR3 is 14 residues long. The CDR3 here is CASSKGQGGQPQHF. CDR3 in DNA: TGTGCCAGCAGCAAAGGACAGGGAGGACAGCCCCAGCATTTT.

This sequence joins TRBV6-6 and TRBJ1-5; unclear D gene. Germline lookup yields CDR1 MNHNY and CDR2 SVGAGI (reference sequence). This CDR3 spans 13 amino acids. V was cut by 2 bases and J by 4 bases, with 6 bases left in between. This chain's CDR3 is CASSYEENQPQHF. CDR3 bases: TGTGCCAGCAGTTACGAAGAGAATCAGCCCCAGCATTTT.

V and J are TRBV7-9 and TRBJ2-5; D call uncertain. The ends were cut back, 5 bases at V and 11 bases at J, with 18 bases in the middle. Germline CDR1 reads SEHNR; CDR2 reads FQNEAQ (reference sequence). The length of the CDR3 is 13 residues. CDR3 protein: CASSPPATEEQYF. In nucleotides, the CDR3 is TGTGCCAGCAGCCCCCCGGCGACTGAAGAGCAGTACTTC.

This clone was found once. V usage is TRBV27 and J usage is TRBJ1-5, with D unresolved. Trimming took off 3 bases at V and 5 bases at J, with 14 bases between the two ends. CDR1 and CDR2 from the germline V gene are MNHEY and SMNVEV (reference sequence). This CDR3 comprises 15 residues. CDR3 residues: CASSLTGQVYQPQHF. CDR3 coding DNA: TGTGCCAGCAGTTTGACGGGCCAGGTCTATCAGCCCCAGCATTTT.

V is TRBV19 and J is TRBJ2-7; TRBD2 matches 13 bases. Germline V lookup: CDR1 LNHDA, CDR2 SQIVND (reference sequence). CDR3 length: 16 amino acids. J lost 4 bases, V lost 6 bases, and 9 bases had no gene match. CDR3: CASRARLAGGRYEQYF. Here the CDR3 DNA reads TGTGCCAGTAGGGCAAGACTAGCGGGAGGTCGGTACGAGCAGTACTTC.

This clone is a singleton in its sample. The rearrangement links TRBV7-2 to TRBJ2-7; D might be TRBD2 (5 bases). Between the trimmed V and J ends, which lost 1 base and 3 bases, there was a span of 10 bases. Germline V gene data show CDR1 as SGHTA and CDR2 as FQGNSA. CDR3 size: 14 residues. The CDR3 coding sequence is TGTGCCAGCAGCTTAGTACCGGGGAGCTACGAGCAGTACTTC. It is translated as CASSLVPGSYEQYF.

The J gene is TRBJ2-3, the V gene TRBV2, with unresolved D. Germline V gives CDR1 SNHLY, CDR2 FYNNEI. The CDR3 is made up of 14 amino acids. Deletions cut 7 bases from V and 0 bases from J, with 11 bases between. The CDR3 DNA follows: TGTGCCAGCATCAGGCTCGCTAGCACAGATACGCAGTATTTT. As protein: CASIRLASTDTQYF. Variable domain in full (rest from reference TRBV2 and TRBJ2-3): EPEVTQTPSHQVTQMGQEVILRCVPISNHLYFYWYRQILGQKVEFLVSFYNNEISEKSEIFDDQFSVERPDGSNFTLKIRSTKLEDSAMYFCASIRLASTDTQYFGPGTRLTVL.

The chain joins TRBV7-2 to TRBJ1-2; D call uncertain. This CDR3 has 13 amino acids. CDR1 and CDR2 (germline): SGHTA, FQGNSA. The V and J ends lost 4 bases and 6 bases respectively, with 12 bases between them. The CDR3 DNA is TGTGCCAGCAGCTCTGGAAGGGCCAATGGCTACACCTTC. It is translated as CASSSGRANGYTF.

The DNA of the CDR3 is TGTGCCAGCAGCTCCAACCCTAGCGAGTCCACAGATACGCAGTATTTT. Protein product: CASSSNPSESTDTQYF. The genes are TRBV13 and TRBJ2-3, with a possible D match to TRBD2 (6 bases). The CDR3 has 16 residues. With 4 bases removed from V and 2 bases from J, the gap between germline ends came to 16 bases. The germline gives CDR1 PRHDT, CDR2 FYEKMQ (reference sequence).

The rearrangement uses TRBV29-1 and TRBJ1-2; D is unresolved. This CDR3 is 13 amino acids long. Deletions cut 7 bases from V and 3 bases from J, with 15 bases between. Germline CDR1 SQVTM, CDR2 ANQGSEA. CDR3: CSAEHSRDYGYTF. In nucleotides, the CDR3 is TGCAGCGCCGAACACAGCCGAGACTATGGCTACACCTTC.

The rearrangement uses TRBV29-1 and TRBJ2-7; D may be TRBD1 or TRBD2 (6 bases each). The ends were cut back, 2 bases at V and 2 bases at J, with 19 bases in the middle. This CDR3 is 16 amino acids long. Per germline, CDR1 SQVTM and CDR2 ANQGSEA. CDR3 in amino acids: CSVEWADDRRAYEQYF. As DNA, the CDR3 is TGCAGCGTTGAATGGGCGGACGACAGGAGGGCCTACGAGCAGTACTTC.

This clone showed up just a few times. The CDR3 DNA reads TGTGCCAGCAGCCTGAGTAACTACGAGCAGTACTTC. This gives the protein CASSLSNYEQYF. J is TRBJ2-7 and V is TRBV7-9; D unclear. The germline V gene has CDR1 SEHNR and CDR2 FQNEAQ (reference sequence). The V end was cut by 5 bases, the J end by 3 bases, with 8 bases between. The CDR3 runs 12 residues.

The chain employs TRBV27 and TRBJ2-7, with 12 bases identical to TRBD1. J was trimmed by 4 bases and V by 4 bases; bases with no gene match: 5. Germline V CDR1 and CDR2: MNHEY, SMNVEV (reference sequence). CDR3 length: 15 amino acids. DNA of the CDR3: TGTGCCAGCAGTTCCGGGACAGGGGGCTGGTACGAGCAGTACTTC. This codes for CASSSGTGGWYEQYF.

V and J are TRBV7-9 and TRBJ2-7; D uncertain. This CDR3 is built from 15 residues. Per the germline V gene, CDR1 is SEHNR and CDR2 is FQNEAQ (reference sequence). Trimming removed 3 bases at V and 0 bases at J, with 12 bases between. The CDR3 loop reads CASSFPGSSSYEQYF. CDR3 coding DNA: TGTGCCAGCAGCTTTCCAGGTTCGAGCTCCTACGAGCAGTACTTC.

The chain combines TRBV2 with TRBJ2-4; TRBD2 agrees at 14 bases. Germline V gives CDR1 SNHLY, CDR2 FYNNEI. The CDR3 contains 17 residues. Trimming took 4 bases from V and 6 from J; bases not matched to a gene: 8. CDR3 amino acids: CASSGEGLAGGSNIQYF. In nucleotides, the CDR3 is TGTGCCAGCAGTGGTGAAGGACTAGCGGGAGGCTCAAACATTCAGTACTTC. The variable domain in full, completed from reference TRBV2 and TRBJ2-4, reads EPEVTQTPSHQVTQMGQEVILRCVPISNHLYFYWYRQILGQKVEFLVSFYNNEISEKSEIFDDQFSVERPDGSNFTLKIRSTKLEDSAMYFCASSGEGLAGGSNIQYFGAGTRLSVL.

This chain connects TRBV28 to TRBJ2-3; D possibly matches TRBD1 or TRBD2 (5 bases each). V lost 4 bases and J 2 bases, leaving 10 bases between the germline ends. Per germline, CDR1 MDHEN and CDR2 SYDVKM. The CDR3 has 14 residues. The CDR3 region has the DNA TGTGCCAGCAGTTGGGGGTTGAACACAGATACGCAGTATTTT. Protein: CASSWGLNTDTQYF.

In DNA form, the CDR3 reads TGTGCCAGCAGCAAGTATAGCAATCAGCCCCAGCATTTT. It codes for CASSKYSNQPQHF. The chain joins TRBV6-5 to TRBJ1-5; no clear D gene. The V gene's germline CDR1 is MNHEY and CDR2 SVGAGI. CDR3 length: 13 residues. Trimming removed 6 bases at V and 0 bases at J, with 6 bases between.

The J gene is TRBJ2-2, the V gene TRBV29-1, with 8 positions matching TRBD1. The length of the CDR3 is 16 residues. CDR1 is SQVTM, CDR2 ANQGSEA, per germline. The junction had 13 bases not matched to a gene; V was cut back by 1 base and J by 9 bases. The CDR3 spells CSVEVPGQGTNRELFF. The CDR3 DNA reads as TGCAGCGTTGAAGTACCAGGACAGGGCACGAACAGGGAGCTGTTTTTT.

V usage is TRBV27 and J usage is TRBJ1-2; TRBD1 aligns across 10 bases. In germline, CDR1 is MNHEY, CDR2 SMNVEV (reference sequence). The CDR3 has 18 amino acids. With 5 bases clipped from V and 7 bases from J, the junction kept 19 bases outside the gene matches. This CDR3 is CASSRIRGVDRGIFGYTF. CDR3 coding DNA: TGTGCCAGCAGTCGAATTAGGGGGGTGGACAGGGGGATCTTTGGCTACACCTTC.

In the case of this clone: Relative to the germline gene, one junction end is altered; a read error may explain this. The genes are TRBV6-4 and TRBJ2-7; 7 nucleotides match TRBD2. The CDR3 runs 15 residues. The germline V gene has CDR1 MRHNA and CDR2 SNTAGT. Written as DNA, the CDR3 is TGTGCCAGCAGTTACTCGGCTAGCGGAACCTACGAGCAGTACTTC. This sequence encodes CASSYSASGTYEQYF.

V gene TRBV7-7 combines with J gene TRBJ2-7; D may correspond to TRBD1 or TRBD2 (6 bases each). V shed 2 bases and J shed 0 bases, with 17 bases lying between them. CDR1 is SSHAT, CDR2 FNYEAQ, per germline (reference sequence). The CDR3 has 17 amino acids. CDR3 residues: CASSLRKGGLPSYEQYF. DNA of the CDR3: TGTGCCAGCAGCTTACGAAAAGGGGGGCTACCCTCCTACGAGCAGTACTTC.

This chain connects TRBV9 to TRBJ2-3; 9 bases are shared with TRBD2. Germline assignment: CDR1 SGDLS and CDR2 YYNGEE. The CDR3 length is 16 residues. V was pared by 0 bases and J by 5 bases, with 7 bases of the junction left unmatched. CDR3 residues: CASSVDQREVVDTQYF. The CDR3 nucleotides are TGTGCCAGCAGCGTAGATCAGCGGGAGGTGGTAGATACGCAGTATTTT.